Listed here are 20 T cell receptor beta chains from one sample, sequenced in a study of immune reconstitution after stem cell transplant in scleroderma. Using its own MiXCR run on the RT-PCR reads, TCRdb lists one record per CDR3 protein. The top ten clones hold around 10% of a sample with 4,500 to 7,000 distinct CDR3 sequences, roughly 8% of them seen once. Specimen collection occurred before or after autologous hematopoietic stem cell transplantation (not recorded which). The receptor set was obtained from a male donor with systemic sclerosis.

V usage is TRBV20-1 and J usage is TRBJ2-1, with TRBD1 identical over 9 bases. V was clipped by 1 base and J by 3 bases; unmatched bases: 4. The CDR3 covers 15 residues. Looked up from germline, CDR1 is DFQATT and CDR2 is SNEGSKA (reference sequence). The CDR3 loop reads CSARAGTGYYNEQFF. CDR3 in DNA: TGCAGTGCTAGAGCGGGGACAGGGTACTACAATGAGCAGTTCTTC.

This clonotype turned up a few times. This chain joins TRBV7-6 and TRBJ2-2; D unclear. V was shortened by 5 bases and J by 3 bases, with 10 bases between the two germline ends. The CDR3 extends over 14 amino acids. In germline, CDR1 is SGHVS, CDR2 FNYEAQ. In nucleotides, the CDR3 is TGTGCCAGCAGCCCGGACGGTTACACCGGGGAGCTGTTTTTT. This translates into CASSPDGYTGELFF.

The chain links TRBV6-5 to TRBJ2-7, with 10 positions matching TRBD2. The CDR3 length is 15 residues. Germline lookup yields CDR1 MNHEY and CDR2 SVGAGI. V shed 2 bases and J 4 bases; nucleotides not matched to a gene: 5. In DNA, the CDR3 is TGTGCCAGCAGTTACGTGGCTAGCGGGGGTTACGAGCAGTACTTC. This encodes CASSYVASGGYEQYF.

By frequency in the sample, this clonotype is medium-sized. This chain links TRBV21-1 with TRBJ1-2; the table's D call of TRBD1 was not tested on the DNA. TRBV21-1 corresponds to a pseudogene. The CDR3 totals 12 residues. For the CDR3, the DNA is TGTGCGGGGCACTTAAGGACGGTAGACTACACCTTC. Protein: CAGHLRTVDYTF.

By share, this clonotype ranks as medium-sized. The rearrangement uses TRBV2 and TRBJ1-6, with D perhaps TRBD1 (5 bases). Germline V gene lookup returns CDR1 SNHLY and CDR2 FYNNEI. V was cut by 10 bases and J by 6 bases, with 13 bases left in between. There are 13 residues in the CDR3. The CDR3 spells CATRDGPNSPLHF. In DNA form, the CDR3 reads TGTGCCACTCGGGACGGACCTAATTCACCCCTCCACTTT.

This clonotype is judged medium-sized. This chain uses TRBV12-5 with TRBJ1-1, with D perhaps TRBD1 (6 bases). This CDR3 contains 16 residues. Germline V gene lookup returns CDR1 LGHNT and CDR2 FRNRAP. The V and J ends lost 5 bases and 3 bases respectively, with 19 bases between them. The CDR3 DNA reads as TGTGCTAGTGGTCCGGCACAGGGAAAGGGGGACACTGAAGCTTTCTTT. Protein sequence: CASGPAQGKGDTEAFF.

Only a few counts were recorded for this clonotype. The chain uses TRBV3-1 and TRBJ2-7; D is perhaps TRBD2 (5 bases). The CDR3 spans 15 residues. Trimming pared 6 bases from V and 3 bases from J, leaving 18 bases between. Looked up from germline, CDR1 is LGHDT and CDR2 is YNNKEL (reference sequence). Here the CDR3 DNA reads TGTGCCAGCAGTTCCTTTCCCAGAGGAGGCTACGAGCAGTACTTC. Protein: CASSSFPRGGYEQYF.

The table lists this clonotype with a count of one. This may be a read error: a much more frequent sequence differs by one nucleotide. The genes are TRBV10-3 and TRBJ1-1; no reliable D call. The V end was cut by 0 bases, the J end by 4 bases, with 15 bases between. The germline CDR1 and CDR2 sequences are ENHRY and SYGVKD. This CDR3 region has 16 residues. The CDR3: CAISESGKGGSTEAFF. Written as DNA, the CDR3 is TGTGCCATCAGTGAGTCGGGGAAGGGCGGGAGCACTGAAGCTTTCTTT.

This clonotype is medium-sized (0.01 to 0.1%) within its sample. The rearrangement uses TRBV24-1 and TRBJ2-1; D tentatively fits TRBD1 or TRBD2 (6 bases each). This CDR3 has 20 amino acids. Germline-derived CDR1 and CDR2 are KGHDR and SFDVKD. Trimming cost V 7 bases and J 1 base, with 28 bases left between them. CDR3 DNA sequence: TGTGCCACCAGCCAACGGCCGGGGGCATTGTCAGGTGGATCCTACAATGAGCAGTTCTTC. Its protein product is CATSQRPGALSGGSYNEQFF.

The rearrangement joins TRBV28 to TRBJ1-5; D remains unclear. In germline, CDR1 is MDHEN, CDR2 SYDVKM. The length of the CDR3 is 12 residues. Trimming stripped 1 base from V and 6 bases from J, with 4 bases between. CDR3 residues: CASSLYGQPQHF. The CDR3 bases are TGTGCCAGCAGTTTATATGGTCAGCCCCAGCATTTT.

In its sample, this clonotype ranks as medium-sized (0.01 to 0.1%). The chain carries TRBV29-1 and TRBJ2-3; 7 positions agree with TRBD1. In germline, CDR1 is SQVTM, CDR2 ANQGSEA. CDR3 length: 13 residues. With V trimmed by 5 bases and J by 2 bases, 4 bases remained unmatched. DNA of the CDR3: TGCAGCGTTCTAGGGGGCAACACAGATACGCAGTATTTT. Its translation is CSVLGGNTDTQYF.

By share, this clonotype counts as medium-sized. The chain links TRBV20-1 to TRBJ2-5; 8 bases align to TRBD1. This CDR3 is 13 amino acids long. Germline CDR1 and CDR2: DFQATT and SNEGSKA (reference sequence). Trimming took 1 base from V and 7 from J; bases not matched to a gene: 5. CDR3 loop: CSARGTGLRTQYF. CDR3 coding DNA: TGCAGTGCTAGAGGGACAGGGTTGCGGACCCAGTACTTC.

V is TRBV18 and J is TRBJ2-2; tentatively, D is TRBD1 (5 bases). Germline V gene lookup returns CDR1 KGHSH and CDR2 LQKENI. The length of the CDR3 is 14 residues. Trimming removed 3 bases at V and 6 bases at J, with 11 bases between. The CDR3 DNA is TGTGCCAGCTCACCCTCGGACACCTCCGGGGAGCTGTTTTTT. Translating it yields CASSPSDTSGELFF.

This chain uses TRBV20-1 with TRBJ1-1; no definite D call. This CDR3 is 12 amino acids long. V was shortened by 4 bases and J by 1 base, with 7 bases between the two germline ends. Germline V gene sequence: CDR1 DFQATT, CDR2 SNEGSKA (reference sequence). The DNA of the CDR3 is TGCAGTGCTAATGGCGGGAACACTGAAGCTTTCTTT. Amino acids: CSANGGNTEAFF.

With respect to this clonotype: A much larger clone is a single base away; this may be a read error. V and J are TRBV6-5 and TRBJ2-1, with 11 bases matching TRBD2. This CDR3 spans 15 amino acids. Germline V CDR1 and CDR2: MNHEY, SVGAGI. The CDR3 protein is CASSAGLAANNERFF. The CDR3 bases are TGTGCCAGCAGTGCGGGACTAGCGGCGAACAATGAGCGGTTCTTC.

This clonotype was detected a few times. This CDR3 reads CASSLNTQPQHF. The CDR3 DNA is TGTGCCAGCAGTTTAAATACTCAGCCCCAGCATTTT. J is TRBJ1-5 and V is TRBV12-3 or TRBV12-4; D gene ambiguous. Between the trimmed V and J ends, which lost 2 bases and 6 bases, there was a span of 5 bases. CDR3 size: 12 residues.

This clonotype qualifies as medium-sized. The chain joins TRBV5-1 to TRBJ2-7; D unresolved. This CDR3 is built from 16 residues. Germline V gene sequence: CDR1 SGHRS, CDR2 YFSETQ. V was clipped by 0 bases and J by 2 bases, with 15 bases between them. The CDR3 spells CASSLGSLGFTYEQYF. DNA of the CDR3: TGCGCCAGCAGCTTGGGATCGTTAGGTTTCACCTACGAGCAGTACTTC.

This clonotype was seen only a few times. This chain joins TRBV5-1 and TRBJ1-6, with 8 bases identical to TRBD1. The CDR3 sequence is 18 residues long. Losses at the gene ends were 1 base for V and 0 bases for J; bases not matched to a gene: 6. Germline V lookup: CDR1 SGHRS, CDR2 YFSETQ. The CDR3 is CASSLTAGGASYNSPLHF. DNA of the CDR3: TGCGCCAGCAGCTTGACGGCAGGGGGCGCCTCCTATAATTCACCCCTCCACTTT.

By share, this clonotype ranks as medium-sized (0.01 to 0.1%). The gene calls are TRBV6-2 or TRBV6-3 and TRBJ1-2; D uncertain. From germline, CDR1 is MNHEY and CDR2 SVGEGT. The CDR3 runs to 14 residues. Trimming removed 2 bases at V and 3 bases at J, with 10 bases between. The CDR3 loop reads CASSYRPGYYGYTF. In DNA, the CDR3 is TGTGCCAGCAGTTACCGTCCGGGCTACTATGGCTACACCTTC.

This clonotype occurred a few times. This sequence joins TRBV20-1 and TRBJ1-6; D perhaps matches TRBD1 (6 bases). Germline assignment: CDR1 DFQATT and CDR2 SNEGSKA (reference sequence). The ends were cut back, 6 bases at V and 9 bases at J, with 18 bases in the middle. This CDR3 has 14 amino acids. Here the CDR3 reads CSADRQDRASPLHF. CDR3 sequence (DNA): TGCAGTGCGGATCGACAGGACCGGGCTTCACCCCTCCACTTT.